This T cell receptor (beta chain) originates from a study of cytomegalovirus exposure and HLA in healthy donors (dated by TCRdb to 2015 to 2018). As for the study more broadly: An earlier analysis of approximately 550 of the donors reported 250 to 350 Gb of sequence data and around 120 million unique TCR beta sequences from some 180 million T cells. Roughly 300 gigabases of sequencing data and roughly 90 million unique TCR sequences were included in an early release covering several hundred HLA-typed donors. Of the 300 to 500 genotyped donors, roughly 76% were placed in the genetic ancestry cluster associated with self-reported Caucasian donors. The aim of the study was to test whether cataloging public T cell receptors could identify signatures of past pathogen exposure. The study profiled the T cell repertoires of under 850 subjects by immunosequencing and related them to cytomegalovirus serostatus. Besides the first cohort of hundreds of subjects, a separate validation cohort made up of 120 or so different subjects was used. High-throughput TCR immunosequencing, statistical association of individual TCRs with disease status, and machine learning were combined to predict cytomegalovirus infection status. To study patterns of TCR occurrence, a later analysis re-analyzed previously published TCR beta repertoires from several hundred donors and added high-resolution HLA genotyping. Rather than using new phenotypic data, the later analysis identified candidate immune exposures from TCR beta sequences and from how often those sequences occurred across donors. In an earlier analysis of a few hundred of the donors, high-throughput TCR beta sequencing was used to judge whether each TCR beta V gene segment behaved as functional or pseudogenic. Donor age, sex, ethnicity and CMV serostatus were compiled together with the repertoire data. A later genetic analysis took genome-wide SNP genotypes for about 55% of the roughly 670 donors and used that subset as a discovery cohort. All discovery cohort repertoires had been generated using a single sequencing platform. HLA typing covered class I and class II loci at four-digit resolution. The number of typed donors differed by locus: about 620-630 for A, B, C, DRB1 and DQB1; approximately 530 for DQA1; some 610 for DPA1; and approximately 450 for DPB1. Because of strong linkage in the cohort, roughly five DR-DQ haplotypes were treated as single units for association and clustering. Among 300 to 500 genotyped donors of the cohort, an average of approximately 200,000 unique TCR beta nucleotide sequences was sequenced per donor, of which about 18% were non-productive. What the study reported, not specific to this receptor: Linkage disequilibrium might explain the correlated functional status among segregating V segments, but an unknown experimental factor could not be ruled out. A later analysis associated 15,000 to 20,000 TCR beta sequences with specific HLA alleles at a false discovery rate of 0.05. In vitro tests confirmed that a few of the cytomegalovirus-associated TCR beta chains recognize cytomegalovirus antigens. In a later genetic analysis, a missense DCLRE1C variant was associated with V-gene and J-gene trimming of TCR beta chains, and the association was replicated in an independent cohort. A further reported finding was that TCR beta sequences accurately predicted the HLA-A and HLA-B alleles for most subjects in the first cohort. In a later genetic analysis, fewer N-insertions in productive TCRs were reported among donors in an Asian-associated ancestry cluster than the 666-donor mean. In both the original and validation cohorts, the classifier was reported to diagnose cytomegalovirus status with high specificity and sensitivity. In the study, 150 to 200 TCR beta chains were listed as associated with cytomegalovirus. The earlier analysis of 587 of the donors excluded some 16 rarely observed V segments, including chromosome 9 orphons, because counts were too low. A later analysis found that TCR association rates varied across HLA loci, with DRB1 alleles showing the most associated TCRs and HLA-C alleles the fewest. Only TCR beta chains were sequenced in this cohort, and the absence of alpha or paired-chain data limited detectable features. The only immune exposure information available for the cohort was CMV serostatus. While some public TCRs were present in many individuals, most TCR sequences turned up only very rarely across donors. Strong co-occurrence of HLA alleles, especially DR and DQ, made assigning TCR associations to individual alleles difficult. A cluster of highly shared sequence variants was judged likely to represent a technical artifact of the sequencing pipeline. Sequencing depth was assumed to be roughly uniform across donors in the presence/absence analyses, though that assumption may not hold. A later analysis found that HLA-associated TCR beta chains were more clonally expanded and had lower generation probabilities than equally common non-associated chains. In a later analysis, several top co-occurrence clusters were reported to appear linked to parvovirus B19, influenza, CMV and Epstein-Barr virus. Because HLA typing was unavailable for some donors at each locus, only the typed subset was used in association tests. In an earlier analysis of fewer than 700 of the donors, most TCR beta V segments appeared in productive rearrangements about 87% or about 30% of the time, broadly matching IMGT annotations. Some IMGT-functional V segments, including TRBV6-2 and TRBV6-3, could not be told apart with the 87-base-pair reads, so those segments were excluded. The authors suggested that the approach could potentially be extended to other disease states and immunological phenotypes. According to a later analysis, most CMV-associated TCR beta chains appeared to be HLA-restricted, and the HLA associations seemed to be driven largely by CMV exposure.

Libraries were prepared through the immunoSEQ multiplex PCR assay. The multiplex PCR relied on a mix of 60 forward primers for TCR Vbeta segments and 13 reverse primers for TCR Jbeta segments. The CDR3 region of rearranged TCR beta genes was amplified from genomic DNA with a multiplex PCR assay. On the Illumina HiSeq System, the amplified TCR beta libraries were sequenced as 87-base-pair reads. Concerning the study's data processing: A later analysis counted about 80 million unique TCR beta chains across the 690 or so repertoires, and 10 million to 11 million of these chains were shared by at least two donors. A nearest-neighbor algorithm error-corrected the raw reads and collapsed the reads into unique sequences, merging closely related sequences to remove PCR and sequencing errors. Alignment of CDR3 sequences to IMGT reference sequences was used to assign V, D and J gene segments. For a sequence to be retained, at least a six-nucleotide match to both a V gene segment and a J gene segment was required. Rearrangements were called productive when the CDR3 lacked stop codons and stayed in frame with V and J; all others were non-productive. CDR3 was defined by IMGT convention, running from the second conserved V-encoded cysteine to the conserved J-encoded phenylalanine. The earlier analysis of fewer than 700 of the donors excluded sequences that lacked an unambiguous match to a single V gene segment. In an earlier analysis of approximately 560 of the donors, a V segment was called functional when productive rearrangements were above 56.7%, and segregating when the standard deviation between donors exceeded 5%. A statistical classification framework was developed to diagnose cytomegalovirus status using the catalog of TCR beta chain sequences. A later analysis assigned V and J genes by comparing TCR nucleotide sequences with IMGT/GENE-DB human TR gene sequences. In a later analysis, CDR3 sequences and most-parsimonious VDJ recombination scenarios were assigned using the TCRdist pipeline. In a later analysis, each TCR beta chain was defined by its CDR3 amino acid sequence together with its V-gene family, and reads lacking a unique V-gene family were excluded. A later analysis removed 500 to 600 highly shared, low-generation-probability nucleotide sequences to deal with suspected cross-contamination and a sequencing artifact. In a later analysis, a clonal expansion index for each public chain was calculated from normalized within-repertoire ranks of inferred template counts. Generation probabilities in a later analysis came from a VDJ recombination model fitted to out-of-frame rearrangements, and those results were checked against IGoR. In a later analysis, TCR-TCR, TCR-HLA and TCR-CMV co-occurrence was scored with hypergeometric tests, and a repertoire-size bias correction was applied to TCR pairs. A later analysis estimated false discovery rates by permuting HLA or CMV assignments 20 times. In a later analysis, co-occurring TCRs were grouped using DBSCAN, and TCRdist sequence similarity was added for clustering within HLA-allele-positive subsets. Repertoires with fewer than 30,000 or more than 120,000 public chains, plus five repertoires with anomalous nucleotide sharing, were excluded from co-occurrence clustering. TCRdb provides this immuneACCESS table in a form limited to in-frame rearrangements. Some clones are lacking; in checked studies, under half of them reflect an unresolved V gene, and why the rest are absent is not known. The V and J calls and clone size are taken from that table; D and trimming were inferred from the DNA. This specimen's table enumerates some 41,000 clones. The ten largest make up 6.2% of the sample.

Per the germline V gene, SGHRS is the CDR1 and YFSETQ is the CDR2. The CDR3 runs 13 amino acids, cysteine and phenylalanine included. Of the read, only the CDR3 DNA is kept; its 39 bases are in frame from base 1. V loses 2 bases, J loses 8 bases, and the germline ends lie 13 bases apart. The cohort was made up of 500 to 850 healthy bone marrow donors. At the time of sampling, every cohort member was nominally healthy, though immune exposures that went unrecorded were likely present. The donor tested CMV seronegative, placing the donor among the 300 to 450 seronegative members of the cohort. A peripheral blood sample was collected from each donor, and TCR beta sequencing was performed on peripheral blood mononuclear cells. The Qiagen DNeasy Blood Extraction Kit was used to extract genomic DNA from the blood cell samples. Turning to this clone: Its antigen is not yet known.

The receptor was isolated from a man aged 25-45 years in good health and CMV-seronegative. The source material was PBMCs. The chain is assembled from TRBV5-1 and TRBJ1-2, and the D gene may be TRBD1, 6 bases matching. The nucleotides are TGCGCCAGCAGCTTTGGGGGGGCTCAAGGCTACACCTTC. Its product reads: CASSFGGAQGYTF.